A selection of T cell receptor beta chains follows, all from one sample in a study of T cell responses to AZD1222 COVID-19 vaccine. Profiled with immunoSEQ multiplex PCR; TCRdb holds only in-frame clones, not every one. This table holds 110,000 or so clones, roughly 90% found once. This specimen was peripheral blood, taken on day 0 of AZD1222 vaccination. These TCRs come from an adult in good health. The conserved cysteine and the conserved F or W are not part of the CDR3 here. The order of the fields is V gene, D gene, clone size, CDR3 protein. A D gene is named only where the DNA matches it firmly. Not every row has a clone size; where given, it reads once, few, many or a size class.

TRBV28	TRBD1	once	ASSLPGTANEQF
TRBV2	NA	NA	ASSNESPLH
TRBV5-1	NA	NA	ASSGGAGRNTEAF
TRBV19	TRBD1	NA	ASSRQGNYGYT
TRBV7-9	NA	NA	ASSSRYVERNTEAF
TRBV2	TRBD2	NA	ASRTGLASPTGELF
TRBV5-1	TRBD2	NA	ASSLQTSGNEQF
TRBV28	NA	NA	ASSPGRRSLSSNTEAF
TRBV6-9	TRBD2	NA	ASSYSTQSELAGEETQY
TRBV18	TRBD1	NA	ASSPGTGDQPQH
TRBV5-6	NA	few	ASSVYARGDSPLH
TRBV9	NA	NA	ASSQGRAETDTQY
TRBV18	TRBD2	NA	ASSPPGTSGYEQY
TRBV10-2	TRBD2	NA	ASSHQASGRGGVSYEQY
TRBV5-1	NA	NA	ASSLGDRGSPLH
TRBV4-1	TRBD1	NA	ASSQDQRGLVSTIY
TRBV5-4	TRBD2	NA	ASSLGSRGGDEQF
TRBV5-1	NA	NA	ASSLGSGSAGGLYNEQF
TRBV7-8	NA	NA	ASSLVSGPGTDTQY
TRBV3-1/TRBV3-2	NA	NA	ASSPPGTLPEAF
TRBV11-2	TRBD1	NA	ASSYPGQQLNTEAF
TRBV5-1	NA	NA	ASRNTGEINEKLF
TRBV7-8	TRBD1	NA	ASSSLSGQGEGEQY
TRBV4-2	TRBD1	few	ASSQEFGTGSNEQF
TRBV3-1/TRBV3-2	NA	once	ASSQERARPGTEAF
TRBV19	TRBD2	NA	ASSMASGGEGEQF
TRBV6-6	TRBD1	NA	ASTRDSSSYNSPLH
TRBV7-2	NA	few	ASSLPGTYGYT
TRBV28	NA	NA	ASSFMGFGDEQY
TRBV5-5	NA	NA	ASSPGTLRPEAF
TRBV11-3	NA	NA	ASSLLRDEQY
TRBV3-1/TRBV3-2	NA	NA	ASSQDLAQETQY
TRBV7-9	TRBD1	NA	ASSSDRGPNEKLF
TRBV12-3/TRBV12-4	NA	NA	ASSSGTQQY
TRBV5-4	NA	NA	ASSSGQSYNEQF
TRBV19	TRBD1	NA	ASRDSTSKLTGELF
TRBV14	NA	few	ASSLLSNYGYT
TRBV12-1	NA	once	ASSRKGQKSQPQH
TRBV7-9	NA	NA	ASSRGERANYGYT
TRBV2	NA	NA	ASSPGFSGANVLT
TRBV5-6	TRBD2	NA	ASSLIPTSGVGYTGELF
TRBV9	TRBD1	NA	ASARGRNTDTQY